The next 9 T cell receptor beta chains were all read from a single sample in a study of human thymus T cells. The data were produced by immunoSEQ multiplex PCR, yet TCRdb's version contains in-frame clones alone and is incomplete. The table has around 120,000 clones, over 85% seen once. Resections from corrective heart surgery supplied the thymus tissue. Sequenced material: thymus tissue. The receptors come from a boy under two years old with a congenital heart defect but otherwise immunologically healthy.

V is TRBV4-1 and J is TRBJ2-3; 7 bases map to TRBD2. This CDR3 region has 16 residues. Germline V gene sequence: CDR1 MGHRA, CDR2 YSYEKL. V shed 0 bases and J 5 bases; nucleotides not matched to a gene: 8. DNA of the CDR3: TGCGCCAGCAGCCAAGATTCGGCGGGGGAGGGAGATACGCAGTATTTT. Protein product: CASSQDSAGEGDTQYF.

This rearrangement joins TRBV7-3 to TRBJ2-1; a possible D gene is TRBD2 (6 bases). Germline CDR1 SGHTA, CDR2 FQGTGA. This CDR3 region has 15 residues. V was trimmed by 1 base and J by 3 bases, leaving 10 bases between them. The CDR3 sequence is CASSLNPAGYNEQFF. CDR3 sequence (DNA): TGTGCCAGCAGCTTAAATCCAGCGGGCTACAATGAGCAGTTCTTC.

This chain links TRBV6-5 with TRBJ1-1; D remains unclear. V lost 6 bases to trimming and J lost 0 bases, with 14 bases between them. This CDR3 has 15 residues. Per the germline V gene, CDR1 is MNHEY and CDR2 is SVGAGI. CDR3 bases: TGTGCCAGCAGAAAGAGAGACGAGGTGAACACTGAAGCTTTCTTT. Protein product: CASRKRDEVNTEAFF.

The chain recombines TRBV9 with TRBJ1-1; D is possibly TRBD1 (6 bases). Germline V gene sequence: CDR1 SGDLS, CDR2 YYNGEE. The CDR3 contains 16 residues. The V and J ends lost 3 bases and 3 bases respectively, with 18 bases between them. CDR3 sequence reads: CASSAHPGGADTEAFF. DNA for the CDR3: TGTGCCAGCAGCGCTCACCCGGGGGGGGCGGACACTGAAGCTTTCTTT.

The chain employs TRBV7-6 and TRBJ2-7; TRBD1 matches at 9 bases. V trimming: 2 bases; J trimming: 6 bases; junction bases outside the gene matches: 5. This CDR3 contains 14 residues. Germline V lookup: CDR1 SGHVS, CDR2 FNYEAQ. The CDR3 sequence: CASSLMGQGCEQYF. DNA for the CDR3: TGTGCCAGCAGCTTAATGGGACAGGGTTGCGAGCAGTACTTC.

The chain recombines TRBV28 with TRBJ2-3; a weak D match, TRBD2 (5 bases). The V end was cut by 5 bases, the J end by 3 bases, with 21 bases between. The CDR3 consists of 17 residues. Germline V gene data show CDR1 as MDHEN and CDR2 as SYDVKM. The CDR3: CASSAGQATPSTDTQYF. The DNA of the CDR3 is TGTGCCAGCAGTGCGGGTCAGGCCACCCCCTCTACAGATACGCAGTATTTT.

This chain connects TRBV18 to TRBJ2-5; D remains unclear. Germline CDR1 KGHSH, CDR2 LQKENI. The CDR3 contains 12 residues. V was clipped by 0 bases and J by 6 bases, with 5 bases between them. The CDR3 DNA sequence: TGTGCCAGCTCACCACCTGAGAAGACCCAGTACTTC. It translates to CASSPPEKTQYF.

The chain links TRBV5-6 to TRBJ1-6; no reliable D call. The germline gives CDR1 SGHDT, CDR2 YYEEEE. The V gene lost 1 base and the J gene lost 7 bases, with 9 bases spanning the gap. This CDR3 spans 14 amino acids. The CDR3 loop reads CASSLRGGNSPLHF. The CDR3 DNA reads as TGTGCCAGCAGCTTGCGGGGAGGAAATTCACCCCTCCACTTT.

The CDR3 loop is CASSQDMGTDTQYF. Here the CDR3 DNA reads TGCGCCAGCAGCCAAGATATGGGGACAGATACGCAGTATTTT. The V call is TRBV4-3, the J call TRBJ2-3; D unresolved. Trimming took 0 bases from V and 3 from J, leaving 7 bases between them. Per germline, CDR1 LGHNA and CDR2 YSLEER. This CDR3 has 14 amino acids.